This TCR beta chain was obtained from a study of T cell responses to AZD1222 COVID-19 vaccine. V gave up 4 bases and J gave up 5 bases, with 11 bases separating them. The CDR3 totals 12 residues. Germline lookup yields CDR1 SQVTM and CDR2 ANQGSEA. Some clones are missing from TCRdb's copy, which holds only in-frame ones; the method was immunoSEQ multiplex PCR. The sample lists about 150,000 clones, about 91% occurring once. Only one count was recorded for this clone. Its antigen is not identified. Study observations and caveats: Mostly white British, mostly female donors; authors suggested clonal diversity may be underestimated. At study baseline, merely roughly 6 AZD1222 recipients were seropositive. Recipients of two AZD1222 doses showed rising Spike-specific TCR breadth and depth.

This sample comprised peripheral blood, obtained on day 0 of AZD1222 vaccination. This chain joins TRBV29-1 and TRBJ2-5, with D perhaps given as TRBD1 or TRBD2 (5 bases each). This sequence originates from an adult in good health. The CDR3 region has the DNA TGCAGCGTTGGGGGGATCCGTGAGACCCAGTACTTC. Its translation is CSVGGIRETQYF.